Sequencing of this T cell receptor beta chain was carried out in a study of beta chain features in type 1 diabetes. Looking at the study overall: Age, gender and cell yields were similar between patients and healthy donors.

One heparinised blood draw, averaging about 120 mL, came from each donor. Via the markers CD45RO/CCR7/CD25/CD127/CD95/CD27, stem cell-like memory, regulatory, central memory and naive CD4+ cells were sorted. In the case of this clone: No antigen is known for it.

As every portion of the isolated RNA was reverse transcribed, the sequencing read expressed TCRB transcripts. Data came from immunoSEQ multiplex PCR; TCRdb stores just in-frame clones and leaves some out. The table includes around 50,000 clones, approximately 40% detected once. Germline V gene data show CDR1 as MDHEN and CDR2 as SYDVKM. Trimming cost V 6 bases and J 9 bases, with 15 bases left between them. The length of the CDR3 is 13 residues. Study results and caveats: TCRB rearrangement may or may not be influenced by HLA type; here this remained unresolved. Patients with Type 1 diabetes showed moderately but significantly shorter TCRB CDR3s in all four CD4+ subsets.

This chain joins TRBV28 and TRBJ1-5; D not resolved. This sequence originates from a man younger than 40 with type 1 diabetes. The sequenced material came from stem cell memory CD4+ T cells from blood. The CDR3 reads CASSSGVAGPQHF. The CDR3 bases are TGTGCCAGCAGCTCCGGGGTTGCAGGGCCCCAGCATTTT.